Listed below are T cell receptor beta chains from one sample, sequenced in a study of human T cells and chemical hapten exposure. TCRdb re-called the RACE reads through MiXCR, storing one row per CDR3 protein. The profile shows approximately 40,000 distinct CDR3 sequences, 3.3% of them singletons. The sequencing here drew on whole blood, taken in connection with sensitization to the hapten diphenylcyclopropenone (DPC). The receptors come from a man in his forties with alopecia areata. Some clones in this sample may be carry-over from other donors' samples. CDR3s include the opening cysteine and the closing phenylalanine or tryptophan. The order of the fields is J gene, CDR3 length, V gene, D gene, clone size, CDR3 protein, CDR3 DNA. A D gene is named only where the DNA matches it firmly. Not every row has a clone size; where given, it reads once, few, many or a size class.

TRBJ2-6	13	TRBV5-1	.	many	CASILSGANVLTF	TGCGCCAGCATCCTCTCTGGGGCCAACGTCCTGACTTTC
TRBJ2-7	12	TRBV2	.	many	CAGQGSSYEQYF	TGTGCCGGGCAGGGGAGCTCCTACGAGCAGTACTTC
TRBJ1-5	15	TRBV28	TRBD1	many	CASSYRGLSNQPQHF	TGTGCCAGCAGTTACAGGGGGCTAAGCAATCAGCCCCAGCATTTT
TRBJ2-7	12	TRBV28	.	many	CAGGPTGYEQYF	TGTGCCGGAGGGCCCACGGGCTACGAGCAGTACTTC
TRBJ2-3	15	TRBV29-1	TRBD2	many	CSVRTSGSWADTQYF	TGCAGCGTTCGGACTAGCGGGAGTTGGGCAGATACGCAGTATTTT
TRBJ2-1	14	TRBV20-1	TRBD1	many	CSATGQGKYDEQFF	TGCAGTGCCACCGGACAGGGAAAGTACGATGAGCAGTTCTTC
TRBJ1-1	13	TRBV6-5	.	many	CASSYSGGGMAFF	TGTGCCAGCAGTTACTCCGGCGGGGGGATGGCTTTCTTT
TRBJ2-3	12	TRBV7-2	.	many	CASSVSADTQYF	TGTGCCAGCAGCGTTTCGGCAGATACGCAGTATTTT
TRBJ2-5	14	TRBV28	.	many	CASSLGRYKETQYF	TGTGCCAGCAGTCTCGGACGGTACAAAGAGACCCAGTACTTC
TRBJ1-4	15	TRBV12-3/TRBV12-4	TRBD1	many	CASRGNRGAEEKLFF	TGTGCCAGCAGGGGGAACAGGGGAGCAGAAGAAAAACTGTTTTTT
TRBJ2-7	16	TRBV5-1	TRBD1	many	CASSLGQGARGYEQYF	TGCGCCAGCAGCTTGGGACAGGGGGCGCGTGGGTACGAGCAGTACTTC
TRBJ2-2	12	TRBV6-2/TRBV6-3	.	many	CASSPDGGELFF	TGTGCCAGCAGTCCTGACGGCGGGGAGCTGTTTTTT
TRBJ1-5	14	TRBV12-3/TRBV12-4	.	many	CASSLGGSNQPQHF	TGTGCCAGCAGTTTGGGGGGGAGCAATCAGCCCCAGCATTTT
TRBJ2-1	15	TRBV7-6	.	.	CASSSGFGDYNEQFF	TGTGCCAGCAGCAGCGGATTTGGCGACTACAATGAGCAGTTCTTC
TRBJ1-6	16	TRBV4-3	.	many	CASSQDWDGDNSPLHF	TGCGCCAGCAGCCAAGATTGGGACGGTGATAATTCACCCCTCCACTTT
TRBJ2-7	13	TRBV5-1	.	many	CASSLTVTYEQYF	TGCGCCAGCAGTTTGACCGTTACCTACGAGCAGTACTTC
TRBJ1-2	13	TRBV7-2	.	few	CASSSRRGHAYTF	TGTGCCAGCAGCTCACGACGGGGGCATGCCTACACCTTC
TRBJ2-7	15	TRBV20-1	TRBD2	many	CSARDPGLGLYEQYF	TGCAGTGCTAGAGATCCCGGACTAGGGCTCTACGAGCAGTACTTC
TRBJ2-7	16	TRBV28	TRBD2	many	CASSSHGGEREYEQYF	TGTGCCAGCAGTTCACACGGGGGGGAGCGGGAGTACGAGCAGTACTTC
TRBJ1-5	14	TRBV15	.	many	CATSSRQINQPQHF	TGTGCCACCAGCAGTAGACAGATCAATCAGCCCCAGCATTTT
TRBJ2-6	17	TRBV19	TRBD2	many	CASKLAGDVAGANVLTF	TGTGCCAGTAAGCTAGCGGGAGACGTAGCTGGGGCCAACGTCCTGACTTTC
TRBJ1-2	16	TRBV20-1	TRBD1	many	CSARDWRDRLNYGYTF	TGCAGTGCTAGAGATTGGAGGGACAGGCTAAACTATGGCTACACCTTC
TRBJ1-3	17	TRBV9	TRBD1	many	CASSRPLGQDSGNTIYF	TGTGCCAGCAGCCGCCCCTTGGGACAGGACTCTGGAAACACCATATATTTT
TRBJ2-7	11	TRBV14	.	many	CASSQYLEQYF	TGTGCCAGCAGCCAATACCTCGAGCAGTACTTC
TRBJ2-7	13	TRBV7-2	.	many	CASSPSSSYEQYF	TGTGCCAGCAGCCCGTCCAGCTCCTACGAGCAGTACTTC
TRBJ2-7	13	TRBV6-5	.	many	CASSPFVGGEQYF	TGTGCCAGCAGTCCCTTCGTGGGGGGCGAGCAGTACTTC
TRBJ2-1	13	TRBV7-9	TRBD2	many	CASSSSGSNEQFF	TGTGCCAGCAGCTCTAGCGGGAGTAATGAGCAGTTCTTC
TRBJ1-4	14	TRBV2	.	many	CASSEDTENEKLFF	TGTGCCAGCAGCGAGGACACGGAAAATGAAAAACTGTTTTTT
TRBJ2-7	15	TRBV28	TRBD2	many	CASSASGKARYEQYF	TGTGCCAGCAGTGCTAGCGGGAAGGCACGCTACGAGCAGTACTTC
TRBJ2-5	14	TRBV27	TRBD2	many	CASSLMGLGETQYF	TGTGCCAGCAGTTTAATGGGACTAGGAGAGACCCAGTACTTC
TRBJ2-1	13	TRBV19	.	many	CASSIGQYNEQFF	TGTGCCAGTAGTATTGGTCAGTACAATGAGCAGTTCTTC
TRBJ1-1	14	TRBV7-9	TRBD1	few	CASSAGTDVTEAFF	TGTGCCAGCAGCGCCGGGACAGACGTTACTGAAGCTTTCTTT
TRBJ1-1	15	TRBV12-3/TRBV12-4	.	.	CASSWGGLGGTEAFF	TGTGCCAGCAGTTGGGGAGGATTGGGGGGAACTGAAGCTTTCTTT
TRBJ1-1	14	TRBV12-3/TRBV12-4	TRBD1	many	CASTHTGVNTEAFF	TGTGCCAGCACCCACACAGGGGTGAACACTGAAGCTTTCTTT
TRBJ1-2	15	TRBV4-3	.	many	CASSQDRAGNYGYTF	TGCGCCAGCAGCCAAGACCGGGCAGGGAACTATGGCTACACCTTC
TRBJ1-1	13	TRBV2	.	many	CASSGRSYTEAFF	TGTGCCAGCAGCGGCAGGTCGTACACTGAAGCTTTCTTT